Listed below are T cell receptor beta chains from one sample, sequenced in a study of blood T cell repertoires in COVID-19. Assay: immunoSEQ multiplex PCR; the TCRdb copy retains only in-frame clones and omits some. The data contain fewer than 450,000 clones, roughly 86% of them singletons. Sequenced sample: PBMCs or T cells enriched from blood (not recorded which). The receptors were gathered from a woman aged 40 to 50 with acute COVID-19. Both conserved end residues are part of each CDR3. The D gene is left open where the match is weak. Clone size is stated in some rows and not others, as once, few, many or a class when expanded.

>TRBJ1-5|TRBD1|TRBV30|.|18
CAWRAPGTGVGSNQPQHF
TGTGCCTGGAGAGCCCCCGGGACAGGGGTAGGAAGCAATCAGCCCCAGCATTTT
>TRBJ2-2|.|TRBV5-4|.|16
CASSGPLGSLTGELFF
TGTGCCAGCAGCGGGCCTCTAGGGAGCCTCACCGGGGAGCTGTTTTTT
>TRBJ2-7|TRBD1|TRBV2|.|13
CASSRTGLYEQYF
TGTGCCAGCAGTAGGACAGGGTTGTACGAGCAGTACTTC
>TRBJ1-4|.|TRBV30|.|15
CAWSVAPSRGEKLFF
TGTGCCTGGAGTGTAGCCCCATCGCGGGGGGAAAAACTGTTTTTT
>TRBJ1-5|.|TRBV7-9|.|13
CASSLEHGQPQHF
TGTGCCAGCAGCTTGGAGCACGGTCAGCCCCAGCATTTT
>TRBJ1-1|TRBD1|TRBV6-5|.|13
CASSLQGATEAFF
TGTGCCAGCAGTCTCCAGGGGGCAACTGAAGCTTTCTTT
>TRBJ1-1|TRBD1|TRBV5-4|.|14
CASRRQGWNTEAFF
TGTGCCAGCAGAAGACAGGGGTGGAACACTGAAGCTTTCTTT
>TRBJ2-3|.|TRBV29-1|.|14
CSVLGRERTDTQYF
TGCAGCGTGTTGGGGCGCGAACGCACAGATACGCAGTATTTT
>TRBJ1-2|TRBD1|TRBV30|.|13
CAWSGQGNYGYTF
TGTGCCTGGAGTGGACAGGGGAACTATGGCTACACCTTC
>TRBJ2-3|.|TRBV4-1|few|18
CASSQVMPAGLSTDTQYF
TGCGCCAGCAGCCAAGTAATGCCGGCGGGGTTAAGCACAGATACGCAGTATTTT
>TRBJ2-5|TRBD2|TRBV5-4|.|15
CASSFSSGRQETQYF
TGTGCCAGCAGCTTTTCTAGCGGCCGACAAGAGACCCAGTACTTC
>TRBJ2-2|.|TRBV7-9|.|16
CASSLDWSVNTGELFF
TGTGCCAGCAGCTTAGATTGGTCAGTGAACACCGGGGAGCTGTTTTTT
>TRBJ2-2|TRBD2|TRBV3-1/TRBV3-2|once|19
CASSQGLWSGGPNTGELFF
TGTGCCAGCAGCCAAGGGCTATGGAGCGGGGGACCGAACACCGGGGAGCTGTTTTTT
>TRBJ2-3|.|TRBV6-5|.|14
CASKGGSSTDTQYF
TGTGCCAGCAAGGGGGGGAGCTCCACAGATACGCAGTATTTT
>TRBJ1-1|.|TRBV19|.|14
CASSIGGMNTEAFF
TGTGCCAGTAGTATAGGAGGCATGAACACTGAAGCTTTCTTT
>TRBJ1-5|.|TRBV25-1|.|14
CASSDWGGNQPQHF
TGTGCCAGCAGTGATTGGGGGGGCAATCAGCCCCAGCATTTT
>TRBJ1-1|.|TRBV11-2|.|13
CASSFPQSTEAFF
TGTGCCAGCAGCTTCCCACAGAGCACTGAAGCTTTCTTT
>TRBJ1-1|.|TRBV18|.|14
CASSQATVNTEAFF
TGTGCCAGCTCACAGGCGACAGTGAACACTGAAGCTTTCTTT
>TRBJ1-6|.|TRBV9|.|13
CASSVIDNSPLHF
TGTGCCAGCAGCGTTATTGATAATTCACCCCTCCACTTT
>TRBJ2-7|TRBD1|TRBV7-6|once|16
CASSSYSGTGPYEQYF
TGTGCCAGCAGCTCCTATTCCGGGACAGGACCCTACGAGCAGTACTTC
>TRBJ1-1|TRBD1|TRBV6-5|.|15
CASSSGQGLVTEAFF
TGTGCCAGCAGTTCAGGACAGGGTTTGGTCACTGAAGCTTTCTTT
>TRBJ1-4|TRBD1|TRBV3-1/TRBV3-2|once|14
CASSQRQGNEKLFF
TGTGCCAGCAGCCAAAGACAGGGAAATGAAAAACTGTTTTTT
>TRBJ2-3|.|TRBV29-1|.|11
CSVRSTDTQYF
TGCAGCGTTCGGAGCACAGATACGCAGTATTTT
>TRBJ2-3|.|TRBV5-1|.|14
CASSLAGEADTQYF
TGCGCCAGCAGCTTGGCCGGGGAAGCAGATACGCAGTATTTT
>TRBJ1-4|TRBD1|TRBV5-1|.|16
CASSLGLGQRNEKLFF
TGCGCCAGCAGCTTGGGATTGGGACAGCGGAATGAAAAACTGTTTTTT
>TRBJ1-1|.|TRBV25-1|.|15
CASSEVSGYNTEAFF
TGTGCCAGCAGTGAAGTTTCAGGGTACAACACTGAAGCTTTCTTT